This T cell receptor (beta chain) was found in a study of blood T cell repertoires in COVID-19. Study-level information: Acute and convalescent COVID-19 samples came from the United States, Italy and Spain. PBMCs, B-cell-depleted T cells, or T cells were the source of the cDNA or gDNA that made up the material.

Germline trimming cut 3 bases from V and 5 bases from J; bases unmatched to any gene: 4. This CDR3 comprises 13 residues. Germline V gene data show CDR1 as KGHSH and CDR2 as LQKENI. In the authors' workflow: Reference gene primer amplification gave estimated nucleated cell counts. Clones were sequenced by immunoSEQ multiplex PCR, and TCRdb holds only the in-frame ones, with some missing. From that table come the V and J calls and clone size; the DNA was used to work out D and trimming. Here the sample spans about 280,000 clones, approximately 88% being singletons. The chain uses TRBV18 and TRBJ2-7; 7 nucleotides match TRBD1. The sample comprised peripheral blood. This receptor was obtained from a man aged 18-30 years with active or convalescent COVID-19. The CDR3 bases are TGTGCCAGCTCACCTACAGGGGCAGACGAGCAGTACTTC. Translated: CASSPTGADEQYF.